The 32 T cell receptor beta chains below come from one sample, sequenced in a study of T cell repertoires in cytomegalovirus infection. TCRdb reprocessed the reads via MiXCR and lists one record per CDR3 protein. The repertoire holds more than 150,000 distinct CDR3 sequences, over 15% seen once, with roughly 20% in the top ten. Specimen: CD8+ T cells from PBMCs. Receptors originate from a human donor in good health (CMV status not recorded). Some clones in this sample may be carry-over from other donors' samples.

The chain is built from TRBV28 and TRBJ1-5; D ambiguous. CDR1 is MDHEN, CDR2 SYDVKM, per germline. The CDR3 length is 14 residues. The V end lost 2 bases, the J end lost 4 bases, and 9 bases lay between the germline ends. The CDR3 is CASSLSYINQPQHF. CDR3 sequence (DNA): TGTGCCAGCAGTTTAAGTTACATAAATCAGCCCCAGCATTTT.

This chain connects TRBV12-3 or TRBV12-4 to TRBJ1-5; 8 bases match TRBD1. The junction had 10 bases not matched to a gene; V was cut back by 4 bases and J by 2 bases. The CDR3 is 17 residues long. In nucleotides, the CDR3 is TGTGCCAGCAGTTGGGGACGGACAGGGAGTGGCAATCAGCCCCAGCATTTT. Protein product: CASSWGRTGSGNQPQHF.

At least ten counts were recorded for this clonotype. This chain connects TRBV7-2 to TRBJ2-2; D gene ambiguous. The germline gives CDR1 SGHTA, CDR2 FQGNSA. V lost 5 bases, J lost 4 bases, and 5 bases lay in between. CDR3 length: 12 residues. The CDR3: CASSQPTGELFF. The DNA of the CDR3 is TGTGCCAGCAGCCAACCCACCGGGGAGCTGTTTTTT.

The chain couples TRBV7-6 to TRBJ1-1; D unresolved. This CDR3 is 15 amino acids long. Trimming took 5 bases from V and 0 from J, leaving 13 bases between them. The V gene's germline CDR1 is SGHVS and CDR2 FNYEAQ. CDR3 nucleotide sequence: TGTGCCAGCAGCCCTGGACGGACCATGAACACTGAAGCTTTCTTT. This gives the protein CASSPGRTMNTEAFF.

This chain uses TRBV28 with TRBJ1-1; the D gene is possibly TRBD1 (5 bases). The germline V and J ends were trimmed by 4 bases and 1 base, with 22 bases remaining between them. The germline V gene has CDR1 MDHEN and CDR2 SYDVKM. The CDR3 sequence is 18 residues long. CDR3 DNA sequence: TGTGCCAGCAGTTCCTTATGGGCCGAGACAGACGCGAACACTGAAGCTTTCTTT. This sequence encodes CASSSLWAETDANTEAFF.

The rearrangement joins TRBV6-2 or TRBV6-3 to TRBJ2-1, with D perhaps matching TRBD2 (6 bases). Per germline, CDR1 MNHEY and CDR2 SVGEGT. The CDR3 covers 14 residues. The V and J ends lost 7 bases and 3 bases respectively, with 13 bases between them. Here the CDR3 reads CASTSAGSYNEQFF. DNA for the CDR3: TGTGCCAGCACCTCGGCGGGGAGCTACAATGAGCAGTTCTTC.

This clonotype has at least ten counts. The chain employs TRBV4-3 and TRBJ2-4; tentative D call: TRBD2 (5 bases). The V end lost 3 bases, the J end lost 5 bases, and 14 bases lay between the germline ends. The CDR3 spans 15 residues. Germline V gene sequence: CDR1 LGHNA, CDR2 YSLEER. The CDR3 sequence is CASSHSPGSENIQYF. In nucleotides, the CDR3 is TGCGCCAGCAGCCACTCCCCGGGATCCGAAAACATTCAGTACTTC.

The V gene is TRBV6-2 or TRBV6-3, the J gene TRBJ1-5, with D hard to call. The CDR3 is 15 residues long. Germline V gene data show CDR1 as MNHEY and CDR2 as SVGEGT. The germline V and J ends were trimmed by 7 bases and 5 bases, with 18 bases remaining between them. The CDR3 reads CASTQFPNSHQPQHF. CDR3 nucleotide sequence: TGTGCCAGCACCCAATTCCCGAACAGTCATCAGCCCCAGCATTTT.

The chain uses TRBV7-6 and TRBJ2-1; 12 positions match TRBD2. The V gene end was trimmed by 3 bases and the J gene end by 8 bases; junction bases not matched to a gene: 8. CDR1 and CDR2 (germline): SGHVS, FNYEAQ. This CDR3 comprises 16 residues. The CDR3 protein is CASSFTTTSGRDEQFF. CDR3 coding DNA: TGTGCCAGCAGCTTCACAACGACTAGCGGGAGAGATGAGCAGTTCTTC.

The J gene is TRBJ2-6, the V gene TRBV19, with D hard to call. Trimming cost V 7 bases and J 0 bases, with 10 bases left between them. Germline CDR1 and CDR2: LNHDA and SQIVND (reference sequence). CDR3 length: 15 amino acids. In DNA form, the CDR3 reads TGTGCCAGTACCCCCAGTGGCTCTGGGGCCAACGTCCTGACTTTC. Translated: CASTPSGSGANVLTF.

V is TRBV10-3 and J is TRBJ1-2; D may be TRBD1 (6 bases). The CDR3 consists of 14 residues. The V and J ends lost 8 bases and 4 bases respectively, with 17 bases between them. Germline V gene sequence: CDR1 ENHRY, CDR2 SYGVKD. The CDR3 reads CAISAAGTTYGYTF. Written as DNA, the CDR3 is TGTGCCATCTCAGCCGCCGGGACAACCTATGGCTACACCTTC.

In this sample, this clonotype turned up a few times. The V call is TRBV7-9, the J call TRBJ2-1; D remains unclear. This CDR3 has 12 amino acids. The germline gives CDR1 SEHNR, CDR2 FQNEAQ (reference sequence). V lost 6 bases and J 12 bases, leaving 15 bases between the germline ends. Here the CDR3 DNA reads TGTGCCAGCAGTCAGGAAGCTTCAAGGCAGTTCTTC. This gives the protein CASSQEASRQFF.

The V and J genes are TRBV27 and TRBJ2-7; D call uncertain. Per the germline V gene, CDR1 is MNHEY and CDR2 is SMNVEV (reference sequence). The CDR3 has 13 amino acids. The ends were cut back, 3 bases at V and 2 bases at J, with 8 bases in the middle. The CDR3 spells CASSFSQTYEQYF. For the CDR3, the DNA is TGTGCCAGCAGTTTCTCTCAAACCTACGAGCAGTACTTC.

V and J are TRBV20-1 and TRBJ2-3; TRBD2 agrees at 12 bases. J lost 4 bases, V lost 6 bases, and 17 bases had no gene match. The CDR3 has 18 residues. Germline-derived CDR1 and CDR2 are DFQATT and SNEGSKA (reference sequence). As DNA, the CDR3 is TGCAGTGCCTCAAAAGAGGAACAGACTAGCGGGAGCCCAGATACGCAGTATTTT. Amino acids: CSASKEEQTSGSPDTQYF.

The J gene is TRBJ2-1, the V gene TRBV6-5, with TRBD1 as a possible D gene (5 bases). The V and J ends lost 0 bases and 6 bases respectively, with 9 bases between them. Germline V gene data show CDR1 as MNHEY and CDR2 as SVGAGI. This CDR3 has 14 residues. The CDR3 nucleotides are TGTGCCAGCAGTTACTCGGGGCTGCCCAATGAGCAGTTCTTC. This codes for CASSYSGLPNEQFF.

This clonotype has ten or more counts. The rearrangement links TRBV7-3 to TRBJ2-7; D is perhaps TRBD1 or TRBD2 (5 bases each). Trimming cost V 5 bases and J 5 bases, with 19 bases left between them. Per the germline V gene, CDR1 is SGHTA and CDR2 is FQGTGA. This CDR3 is built from 15 residues. CDR3 protein: CASSPREGSRDEQYF. CDR3 DNA: TGTGCCAGCAGCCCCCGCGAGGGGAGTAGGGACGAGCAGTACTTC.

The V and J genes are TRBV7-9 and TRBJ1-1; 8 bases are a match to TRBD1. Germline-derived CDR1 and CDR2 are SEHNR and FQNEAQ (reference sequence). The CDR3 runs to 12 residues. V lost 3 bases to trimming and J lost 9 bases; unmatched junction nucleotides: 3. The CDR3 region is CASSLGTGKAFF. In nucleotides, the CDR3 is TGTGCCAGCAGCTTGGGGACAGGAAAAGCTTTCTTT. Full variable domain (remainder filled in from reference TRBV7-9 and TRBJ1-1): DTGVSQNPRHKITKRGQNVTFRCDPISEHNRLYWYRQTLGQGPEFLTYFQNEAQLEKSRLLSDRFSAERPKGSFSTLEIQRTEQGDSAMYLCASSLGTGKAFFGQGTRLTVV.

The rearrangement joins TRBV11-2 to TRBJ2-7; 7 bases are shared with TRBD2. The germline gives CDR1 SGHAT, CDR2 FQNNGV. The CDR3 is made up of 15 amino acids. V lost 1 base and J lost 5; bases outside the gene matches: 8. CDR3 in DNA: TGTGCCAGCAGCTTAGCGATGCGGGAGAGAGACGAGCAGTACTTC. Amino acids: CASSLAMRERDEQYF. Together with reference TRBV11-2 and TRBJ2-7, the CDR3 gives the full variable domain: EAGVAQSPRYKIIEKRQSVAFWCNPISGHATLYWYQQILGQGPKLLIQFQNNGVVDDSQLPKDRFSAERLKGVDSTLKIQPAKLEDSAVYLCASSLAMRERDEQYFGPGTRLTVT.

The rearrangement links TRBV7-6 to TRBJ2-3; the D call may be TRBD1 or TRBD2 (5 bases each). The CDR3 sequence is 15 residues long. Trimming removed 4 bases from V and 4 bases from J, with 15 bases in between. Germline lookup yields CDR1 SGHVS and CDR2 FNYEAQ. CDR3: CASSSYGRDADTQYF. The CDR3 bases are TGTGCCAGCAGCTCCTACGGCCGGGACGCAGATACGCAGTATTTT.

This clonotype was seen only a few times. J is TRBJ2-7 and V is TRBV7-9; D may match TRBD1 or TRBD2 (5 bases each). This CDR3 contains 12 residues. The V gene's germline CDR1 is SEHNR and CDR2 FQNEAQ (reference sequence). V dropped 10 bases and J dropped 5 bases, with 15 bases sitting between them. Written as DNA, the CDR3 is TGTGCCATGGACGGGGCCCGGGACGAGCAGTACTTC. Encoded protein: CAMDGARDEQYF.

CDR3 in DNA: TGCAGCGTTAGTGAGGGACAGCGTACTGAAGCTTTCTTT. This sequence encodes CSVSEGQRTEAFF. The chain combines TRBV29-1 with TRBJ1-1, with TRBD1 matching 7 bases. J gave up 5 bases and V 5 bases, and 8 bases lay outside the gene matches. The CDR3 is 13 residues long. Germline-derived CDR1 and CDR2 are SQVTM and ANQGSEA.

There are many counts of this clonotype. J is TRBJ2-3 and V is TRBV6-5; D might be TRBD2 (6 bases). The CDR3 extends over 15 amino acids. The germline V and J ends were trimmed by 2 bases and 0 bases, with 9 bases remaining between them. The germline V gene encodes CDR1 MNHEY and CDR2 SVGAGI. The CDR3 region has the DNA TGTGCCAGCAGTTACACTACTAGCAGCACAGATACGCAGTATTTT. Its translation: CASSYTTSSTDTQYF.

V usage is TRBV2 and J usage is TRBJ1-2, with TRBD1 as a possible D gene (5 bases). Trimming removed 0 bases at V and 3 bases at J, with 8 bases between. CDR3 length: 14 residues. Germline CDR1 reads SNHLY; CDR2 reads FYNNEI. The CDR3 nucleotides are TGTGCCAGCAGTGAAGCGCAGGGATACTATGGCTACACCTTC. It encodes CASSEAQGYYGYTF.

The gene calls are TRBV7-7 and TRBJ2-7; no reliable D call. Germline V lookup: CDR1 SSHAT, CDR2 FNYEAQ (reference sequence). V shed 3 bases and J shed 7 bases, with 13 bases lying between them. The CDR3 has 13 amino acids. CDR3 in amino acids: CASSLRPEREQYF. The CDR3, as DNA: TGTGCCAGCAGCTTGAGGCCGGAGAGGGAGCAGTACTTC.

This clonotype was seen more than once but under ten times. The chain couples TRBV30 to TRBJ2-2; D could derive from TRBD1 or TRBD2 (5 bases each). The germline gives CDR1 GTSNPN, CDR2 SVGIG (reference sequence). The CDR3 runs 15 residues. Trimming removed 1 base at V and 7 bases at J, with 16 bases between. CDR3 sequence: CAWSDEGLSIGELFF. The DNA of the CDR3 is TGTGCCTGGAGTGATGAGGGGCTGAGCATCGGGGAGCTGTTTTTT.

To note about this clonotype: An end of the junction does not agree with germline; a read error may underlie this. The chain combines TRBV7-2 with TRBJ2-7; 14 bases agree with TRBD2. This CDR3 has 16 residues. Germline lookup yields CDR1 SGHTA and CDR2 FQGNSA. CDR3 amino acids: CAGSAGLAGGSWEQYF. The CDR3 coding sequence is TGTGCCGGCAGCGCCGGACTAGCGGGGGGCTCTTGGGAGCAGTACTTC.

The CDR3: CSAPRGGRYEQYF. The CDR3 DNA sequence: TGCAGTGCTCCCAGGGGGGGCCGCTACGAGCAGTACTTC. The chain combines TRBV20-1 with TRBJ2-7; D assignment may be TRBD1 or TRBD2 (7 bases each). From germline, CDR1 is DFQATT and CDR2 SNEGSKA (reference sequence). This CDR3 region has 13 residues. Trimming pared 5 bases from V and 3 bases from J, leaving 14 bases between.

This clonotype was recorded a few times. The CDR3 loop is CASSLALSGYTF. The CDR3 bases are TGTGCCAGCAGCTTAGCGTTGTCTGGCTACACCTTC. J is TRBJ1-2 and V is TRBV7-2; no clear D. CDR1 and CDR2 from the germline V gene are SGHTA and FQGNSA. The CDR3 covers 12 residues. Trimming pared 0 bases from V and 7 bases from J, leaving 6 bases between.

This clonotype was counted a few times. The chain's CDR3 is CASSLQGPNQPQHF. CDR3 in DNA: TGTGCCAGCAGTCTACAGGGACCTAATCAGCCCCAGCATTTT. The rearrangement uses TRBV27 and TRBJ1-5; TRBD1 is a possible D gene (6 bases). Trimming stripped 5 bases from V and 4 bases from J, with 12 bases between. Germline CDR1 MNHEY, CDR2 SMNVEV (reference sequence). The CDR3 covers 14 residues.

The chain recombines TRBV5-6 with TRBJ1-3, with 8 bases identical to TRBD1. J lost 4 bases, V lost 4 bases, and 4 bases had no gene match. Germline lookup yields CDR1 SGHDT and CDR2 YYEEEE. The CDR3 runs to 14 residues. CDR3 nucleotides: TGTGCCAGCAGCGTGGACAGGGTGGGAAACACCATATATTTT. It yields the protein CASSVDRVGNTIYF.

The chain links TRBV6-2 or TRBV6-3 to TRBJ1-1; D is ambiguous. In germline, CDR1 is MNHEY, CDR2 SVGEGT. V was clipped by 3 bases and J by 2 bases, with 7 bases between them. The CDR3 covers 13 residues. The CDR3 protein is CASSYIGNTEAFF. CDR3 nucleotide sequence: TGTGCCAGCAGTTATATTGGAAACACTGAAGCTTTCTTT.

Only a few counts were recorded for this clonotype. The chain couples TRBV6-6 to TRBJ2-1; a possible D gene is TRBD1 (6 bases). The CDR3 length is 15 residues. Germline V CDR1 and CDR2: MNHNY, SVGAGI (reference sequence). V was shortened by 2 bases and J by 8 bases, with 16 bases between the two germline ends. The CDR3 sequence: CASSYLQGSVDEQFF. CDR3 in DNA: TGTGCCAGCAGTTACCTGCAGGGGAGTGTTGATGAGCAGTTCTTC.